Sequencing of this T cell receptor beta chain was carried out in a study of blood T cell repertoires in COVID-19. The germline gives CDR1 KGHSH, CDR2 LQKENI. The CDR3 consists of 14 residues. Deletions cut 0 bases from V and 4 bases from J, with 7 bases between. Only in-frame clones appear in the TCRdb table, and some are missing; sequencing was by immunoSEQ multiplex PCR. The table lists roughly 170,000 clones, about 87% of them singletons, with just under 0.9% in the top ten. The sample comprised peripheral blood. The gene calls are TRBV18 and TRBJ2-1; D unresolved. The TCR sequence derives from a woman aged 18-29 years who had recovered from COVID-19. The CDR3 spells CASSPPSGYNEQFF. The CDR3, as DNA: TGTGCCAGCTCACCACCGTCCGGGTACAATGAGCAGTTCTTC.